The 20 T cell receptor beta chains given below trace back to one sample, sequenced in a study of blood T cell repertoires in COVID-19. Some clones are missing from TCRdb's copy, which holds only in-frame ones; the method was immunoSEQ multiplex PCR. In the table there are roughly 260,000 clones, about nine tenths of which are singletons. The sequencing input was peripheral blood. These receptors were obtained from a person aged 18 to 30 with COVID-19, enrolled during active disease.

The chain carries TRBV5-4 and TRBJ2-7; 9 bases are shared with TRBD1. With V trimmed by 1 base and J by 2 bases, 4 bases remained unmatched. Germline V gene data show CDR1 as SGHNT and CDR2 as YYREEE (reference sequence). The CDR3 totals 15 residues. The CDR3 spells CASSLKRTGAYEQYF. The CDR3 DNA follows: TGTGCCAGCAGCTTGAAGCGGACAGGGGCCTACGAGCAGTACTTC.

J is TRBJ1-2 and V is TRBV7-8; tentative D call: TRBD1 (6 bases). V was shortened by 4 bases and J by 8 bases, with 20 bases between the two germline ends. This CDR3 comprises 15 residues. In germline, CDR1 is SGHVS, CDR2 FQNEAQ. The CDR3 is CASSSRQAGPFGYTF. In nucleotides, the CDR3 is TGTGCCAGCAGCTCTCGACAGGCAGGTCCTTTCGGCTACACCTTC.

This chain connects TRBV11-3 to TRBJ2-2; TRBD2 aligns across 10 bases. The germline V gene encodes CDR1 SGHNT and CDR2 YENEEA. The CDR3 length is 15 residues. The J segment lost 5 bases and the V segment lost 5 bases, leaving 5 bases of the junction unmatched. CDR3 amino acids: CASSPSGSETGELFF. CDR3 bases: TGTGCCAGCAGCCCTAGCGGGAGTGAGACCGGGGAGCTGTTTTTT.

V gene TRBV28 combines with J gene TRBJ2-7; 7 bases fit TRBD2. CDR1 MDHEN and CDR2 SYDVKM come from the germline V gene. V dropped 3 bases and J dropped 2; count of bases not matched to a gene: 1. This CDR3 contains 13 residues. CDR3 nucleotide sequence: TGTGCCAGCAGTTTTAGCGGGCCCTACGAGCAGTACTTC. It translates to CASSFSGPYEQYF.

This sequence joins TRBV5-5 and TRBJ2-7; 8 bases fit TRBD1. In germline, CDR1 is SGHKS, CDR2 YYEKEE (reference sequence). The CDR3 runs 15 residues. The V gene end was trimmed by 4 bases and the J gene end by 3 bases; junction bases not matched to a gene: 9. The CDR3, as DNA: TGTGCCAGCAGCGTGGACAGGGTATTTATCTACGAGCAGTACTTC. As protein: CASSVDRVFIYEQYF.

The chain joins TRBV5-1 to TRBJ2-7; the D is unclear. The CDR3 is made up of 11 amino acids. CDR1 is SGHRS and CDR2 is YFSETQ in the germline V gene. The V end lost 0 bases, the J end lost 6 bases, and 4 bases lay between the germline ends. CDR3 sequence reads: CASSLAGEQYF. The CDR3 DNA is TGCGCCAGCAGCTTGGCGGGCGAGCAGTACTTC.

This chain links TRBV2 with TRBJ1-2, with no clear D. The CDR3 runs to 14 residues. The germline V gene encodes CDR1 SNHLY and CDR2 FYNNEI. Trimming removed 4 bases at V and 1 base at J, with 10 bases between. CDR3: CASSGRTVNYGYTF. The DNA of the CDR3 is TGTGCCAGCAGTGGGAGGACCGTTAACTATGGCTACACCTTC.

This clone was seen only a few times. The chain is built from TRBV30 and TRBJ1-1; D gene uncertain. The germline V gene encodes CDR1 GTSNPN and CDR2 SVGIG (reference sequence). Trimming removed 1 base from V and 1 base from J, with 13 bases in between. This CDR3 contains 15 residues. DNA of the CDR3: TGTGCCTGGAGTGCCGCACCAGTCCGGAACACTGAAGCTTTCTTT. Protein product: CAWSAAPVRNTEAFF.

This chain joins TRBV9 and TRBJ2-3; perhaps TRBD1 as D (5 bases). The CDR3 length is 14 residues. V lost 2 bases, J lost 6 bases, and 13 bases lay in between. Looked up from germline, CDR1 is SGDLS and CDR2 is YYNGEE. DNA of the CDR3: TGTGCCAGCAGCGTCCGATCTAGGGGTGATACGCAGTATTTT. Amino acid sequence: CASSVRSRGDTQYF.

For the CDR3, the DNA is TGCGCCAGCACACTTGGCGTGGGAGGGTTCGGTGGCTACACCTTC. This gives the protein CASTLGVGGFGGYTF. The chain combines TRBV5-1 with TRBJ1-2; D gene unclear. The CDR3 extends over 15 amino acids. Germline V CDR1 and CDR2: SGHRS, YFSETQ. The V gene lost 6 bases and the J gene lost 7 bases, with 22 bases spanning the gap. Based on the CDR3 plus reference TRBV5-1 and TRBJ1-2, the full variable domain is KAGVTQTPRYLIKTRGQQVTLSCSPISGHRSVSWYQQTPGQGLQFLFEYFSETQRNKGNFPGRFSGRQFSNSRSEMNVSTLELGDSALYLCASTLGVGGFGGYTFGSGTRLTVV.

The chain links TRBV4-1 to TRBJ1-3; D gene ambiguous. This CDR3 has 18 residues. Germline CDR1 and CDR2: MGHRA and YSYEKL. V was cut by 1 base and J by 1 base, with 17 bases left in between. As DNA, the CDR3 is TGCGCCAGCAGCCAAGGTAACCCGACACAGAGTTCTGGAAACACCATATATTTT. Translated, it gives CASSQGNPTQSSGNTIYF.

The chain is built from TRBV6-2 or TRBV6-3 and TRBJ1-5, with D possibly TRBD1 on 5 matching bases. Per germline, CDR1 MNHEY and CDR2 SVGEGT. The CDR3 sequence is 15 residues long. Trimming pared 5 bases from V and 2 bases from J, leaving 13 bases between. CDR3 nucleotide sequence: TGTGCCAGCAGTCAGGGTGCGGCTGGCAATCAGCCCCAGCATTTT. Translation gives CASSQGAAGNQPQHF.

The rearrangement links TRBV7-9 to TRBJ2-2; perhaps TRBD2 as D (5 bases). Germline-derived CDR1 and CDR2 are SEHNR and FQNEAQ (reference sequence). The CDR3 is 17 amino acids. V dropped 2 bases and J dropped 0 bases, with 13 bases sitting between them. The CDR3 is CASSLRSSGTNTGELFF. The CDR3 nucleotides are TGTGCCAGCAGCTTAAGGTCGAGCGGAACGAACACCGGGGAGCTGTTTTTT.

CDR3 coding DNA: TGTGCCAGCAGCTTATCAATCAGCGCCGGGGAGCTGTTTTTT. Translated, it gives CASSLSISAGELFF. The V and J genes are TRBV7-9 and TRBJ2-2; D is uncertain. CDR1 and CDR2 (germline): SEHNR, FQNEAQ (reference sequence). The V and J ends lost 2 bases and 6 bases respectively, with 10 bases between them. The CDR3 contains 14 residues.

This clone has more than one count but fewer than ten. V is TRBV7-2 and J is TRBJ2-3, with 7 nucleotides matching TRBD1. The J segment lost 8 bases and the V segment lost 1 base, leaving 3 bases of the junction unmatched. Per the germline V gene, CDR1 is SGHTA and CDR2 is FQGNSA. CDR3 length: 13 residues. DNA of the CDR3: TGTGCCAGCAGCTTAGATTCAGGGGGTACGCAGTATTTT. Encoded protein: CASSLDSGGTQYF.

This chain connects TRBV18 to TRBJ2-3; D is possibly TRBD2 (5 bases). The CDR3 has 15 amino acids. The V and J ends lost 3 bases and 2 bases respectively, with 12 bases between them. CDR1 and CDR2 (germline): KGHSH, LQKENI. CDR3 sequence: CASSPAGYTTDTQYF. DNA of the CDR3: TGTGCCAGCTCACCTGCGGGTTACACCACAGATACGCAGTATTTT. The whole variable domain, remainder taken from reference TRBV18 and TRBJ2-3, is NAGVMQNPRHLVRRRGQEARLRCSPMKGHSHVYWYRQLPEEGLKFMVYLQKENIIDESGMPKERFSAEFPKEGPSILRIQQVVRGDSAAYFCASSPAGYTTDTQYFGPGTRLTVL.

The J gene is TRBJ1-1, the V gene TRBV11-2; 7 bases are a match to TRBD1. V gave up 6 bases and J gave up 6 bases; unmatched junction bases: 7. CDR1 is SGHAT and CDR2 is FQNNGV in the germline V gene. The CDR3 covers 13 residues. The CDR3 coding sequence is TGTGCCAGCAGTAAGAGGACAGGAGCTGAAGCTTTCTTT. Translation gives CASSKRTGAEAFF.

The chain has TRBV2 and TRBJ2-3, with 10 bases lining up with TRBD1. The CDR3 runs 15 residues. The V gene end was trimmed by 8 bases and the J gene end by 0 bases; junction bases not matched to a gene: 5. Germline assignment: CDR1 SNHLY and CDR2 FYNNEI. The CDR3 reads CASGEGQGSTDTQYF. The CDR3 DNA reads TGTGCCAGCGGCGAGGGACAGGGGAGCACAGATACGCAGTATTTT.

The rearrangement uses TRBV5-1 and TRBJ2-3; a weak D match, TRBD2 (6 bases). CDR1 is SGHRS, CDR2 YFSETQ, per germline. This CDR3 spans 12 amino acids. Trimming shortened V by 4 bases and J by 7 bases, and 10 bases separated the two germline ends. This CDR3 is CASSPGSYTQYF. CDR3 nucleotide sequence: TGCGCCAGCAGCCCCGGGAGCTATACGCAGTATTTT.

The gene calls are TRBV19 and TRBJ1-1; D gene unclear. CDR1 is LNHDA and CDR2 is SQIVND in the germline V gene (reference sequence). V was clipped by 5 bases and J by 4 bases, with 11 bases between them. The CDR3 consists of 13 residues. The chain's CDR3 is CASSPLSATEAFF. The DNA for the CDR3 is TGTGCCAGTAGTCCCCTGAGCGCCACTGAAGCTTTCTTT.